This entry lists 25 T cell receptor beta chains sequenced from one sample in a study of T cells in Graves' hyperthyroidism and ophthalmopathy. TCR beta CDR3 region amplification was performed from RNA transcripts. During a first-round RT-PCR of the TCR CDR3, the HTBI primer set was used. TCRdb ran MiXCR on the multiplex PCR reads and lists one entry per CDR3 protein. The data contain about 260,000 distinct CDR3 sequences, about 17% of them seen just once; the ten biggest clones take up 28%. The sequenced sample was blood. These receptors all stem from a woman younger than 35 with Graves' ophthalmopathy.

This clonotype was counted ten times or more. The rearrangement uses TRBV4-1 and TRBJ2-3, with D possibly matching TRBD1 (6 bases). Trimming pared 0 bases from V and 3 bases from J, leaving 7 bases between. The CDR3 has 14 amino acids. Germline V gene data show CDR1 as MGHRA and CDR2 as YSYEKL. The CDR3 loop reads CASSQDRGTDTQYF. CDR3 DNA: TGCGCCAGCAGCCAAGACAGGGGTACAGATACGCAGTATTTT.

The table lists this clonotype with many counts. The chain employs TRBV20-1 and TRBJ2-3, with D perhaps TRBD2 (6 bases). CDR1 is DFQATT, CDR2 SNEGSKA, per germline (reference sequence). V gave up 3 bases and J gave up 6 bases, with 28 bases separating them. The CDR3 has 18 residues. The CDR3 bases are TGCAGTGCTAGTCAAGTCGAGACGACTAGGGGTTGGGTGGATACGCAGTATTTT. Translated, it gives CSASQVETTRGWVDTQYF.

J is TRBJ2-3 and V is TRBV4-3; TRBD2 matches at 10 bases. This CDR3 region has 20 residues. Germline V CDR1 and CDR2: LGHNA, YSLEER. The V and J ends lost 0 bases and 6 bases, in that order; junction bases with no gene match: 18. CDR3 bases: TGCGCCAGCAGCCAAGATCTTGTAGCGGGAGGTCGATCCACCCACGATACGCAGTATTTT. It codes for CASSQDLVAGGRSTHDTQYF.

This chain connects TRBV7-9 to TRBJ1-4; no clear D. The length of the CDR3 is 15 residues. V lost 1 base and J lost 7, with 13 bases in between. CDR1 and CDR2 from the germline V gene are SEHNR and FQNEAQ (reference sequence). Here the CDR3 DNA reads TGTGCCAGCAGCTTAGTACGGGGAGATGGTGAAAAACTGTTTTTT. Its translation is CASSLVRGDGEKLFF.

This clonotype occurred many times. The DNA of the CDR3 is TGTGCCAGTAGCCCTAGGGGCCAGGTGGGGAGCACTGAAGCTTTCTTT. It encodes CASSPRGQVGSTEAFF. The chain links TRBV19 to TRBJ1-1, with a weak D call TRBD1 (5 bases). The CDR3 is 16 amino acids. Germline values: CDR1 LNHDA, CDR2 SQIVND (reference sequence). Trimming took 6 bases from V and 4 from J, leaving 21 bases between them.

This clonotype was counted only a few times. V usage is TRBV7-6 and J usage is TRBJ2-5; 8 positions agree with TRBD2. CDR3 length: 14 residues. CDR1 SGHVS and CDR2 FNYEAQ come from the germline V gene. The trim removed 5 bases at V and 3 bases at J, leaving 5 bases unmatched. The CDR3 spells CASSQWGLEETQYF. CDR3 DNA sequence: TGTGCCAGCAGCCAATGGGGACTAGAAGAGACCCAGTACTTC. The full variable domain, completed using reference TRBV7-6 and TRBJ2-5, is GAGVSQSPRYKVTKRGQDVALRCDPISGHVSLYWYRQALGQGPEFLTYFNYEAQQDKSGLPNDRFSAERPEGSISTLTIQRTEQRDSAMYRCASSQWGLEETQYFGPGTRLLVL.

The chain recombines TRBV9 with TRBJ2-7; 9 bases fit TRBD1. The trim removed 6 bases at V and 6 bases at J, leaving 7 bases unmatched. The CDR3 spans 13 residues. Germline-derived CDR1 and CDR2 are SGDLS and YYNGEE. Here the CDR3 DNA reads TGTGCCAGCACCGCCTCGGACAGGGGCGAGCAGTACTTC. Its translation is CASTASDRGEQYF.

This clonotype occurred many times. The V gene is TRBV11-2, the J gene TRBJ1-2, with unresolved D. CDR3 length equals 17 residues. V lost 4 bases and J 0 bases, leaving 18 bases between the germline ends. Germline-derived CDR1 and CDR2 are SGHAT and FQNNGV. The CDR3 nucleotides are TGTGCCAGCAGCTCCCCCGGAGCGCCCCGAGCTAACTATGGCTACACCTTC. Amino acid sequence: CASSSPGAPRANYGYTF.

This clonotype came up many times. This sequence joins TRBV3-1 and TRBJ2-3; 7 bases match TRBD2. CDR3 length: 15 amino acids. V lost 8 bases and J lost 2; bases outside the gene matches: 10. Per germline, CDR1 LGHDT and CDR2 YNNKEL (reference sequence). The CDR3 DNA sequence: TGTGCCAGCTCTAGCGGAGGAGGGGTCACAGATACGCAGTATTTT. It translates to CASSSGGGVTDTQYF.

This clonotype has a count of ten or more. The chain links TRBV20-1 to TRBJ2-1; 7 bases fit TRBD2. CDR3 length: 14 amino acids. Germline V gene data show CDR1 as DFQATT and CDR2 as SNEGSKA (reference sequence). V lost 1 base, J lost 7 bases, and 7 bases stayed unmatched. CDR3 DNA: TGCAGTGCTAGAGGTCCACTAGCGTGGAATGAGCAGTTCTTC. It translates to CSARGPLAWNEQFF.

This clonotype appeared many times. The chain employs TRBV30 and TRBJ1-2; 9 nucleotides align to TRBD1. Germline V lookup: CDR1 GTSNPN, CDR2 SVGIG (reference sequence). The CDR3 is 15 residues long. The ends lost 0 bases at V and 6 bases at J; junction bases unmatched: 8. The CDR3 bases are TGTGCCTGGAGTGTACTGGGGACAGGGATCGATGGCTACACCTTC. It codes for CAWSVLGTGIDGYTF. The full variable domain, completed using reference TRBV30 and TRBJ1-2, is SQTIHQWPATLVQPVGSPLSLECTVEGTSNPNLYWYRQAAGRGLQLLFYSVGIGQISSEVPQNLSASRPQDRQFILSSKKLLLSDSGFYLCAWSVLGTGIDGYTFGSGTRLTVV.

In its sample, this clonotype was seen many times. The J gene is TRBJ2-7, the V gene TRBV5-4; TRBD2 matches 11 bases. The CDR3 spans 15 residues. Germline loops: CDR1 SGHNT, CDR2 YYREEE (reference sequence). V was pared by 3 bases and J by 4 bases, with 6 bases of the junction left unmatched. CDR3 amino acids: CASSSGTSGFYEQYF. In DNA, the CDR3 is TGTGCCAGCAGCTCGGGGACTAGCGGATTTTACGAGCAGTACTTC.

This clonotype was seen ten or more times. This chain joins TRBV2 and TRBJ2-7; D perhaps matches TRBD1 (7 bases). V lost 1 base and J lost 0, with 10 bases in between. Germline-derived CDR1 and CDR2 are SNHLY and FYNNEI. The CDR3 consists of 15 residues. DNA for the CDR3: TGTGCCAGCAGTGAAGGGCAGGGGGGCTCCTACGAGCAGTACTTC. Encoded protein: CASSEGQGGSYEQYF.

This clonotype was seen only a few times. A much larger clone is a single base away; this may be a read error. The rearrangement links TRBV11-3 to TRBJ1-1, with no clear D. Germline V gene sequence: CDR1 SGHNT, CDR2 YENEEA. This CDR3 is built from 17 residues. Trimming removed 0 bases at V and 0 bases at J, with 14 bases between. CDR3 sequence: CASSLDQAGRVNTEAFF. CDR3 DNA: TGTGCCAGCAGCTTAGATCAGGCGGGCAGAGTGAACACTGAAGCTTTCTTT.

At least ten counts were recorded for this clonotype. The chain employs TRBV9 and TRBJ1-1; D gene ambiguous. The V end was cut by 0 bases, the J end by 1 base, with 10 bases between. This CDR3 spans 15 amino acids. CDR1 and CDR2 (germline): SGDLS, YYNGEE. CDR3 bases: TGTGCCAGCAGCGTAGATGGGCGCCCGAACACTGAAGCTTTCTTT. It translates to CASSVDGRPNTEAFF.

This clonotype has a count of ten or more. The chain links TRBV5-6 to TRBJ2-1, with 14 bases identical to TRBD2. After removal of 7 bases from V and 9 bases from J, the junction contained 6 bases not matched to a gene. Germline CDR1 is SGHDT and CDR2 is YYEEEE. The CDR3 runs 14 residues. The CDR3, as DNA: TGTGCCAGCGGGACTAGCGGGAGTTTTTTTGAGCAGTTCTTC. This codes for CASGTSGSFFEQFF.

This clonotype was found many times. The chain is built from TRBV15 and TRBJ2-1; tentative D call: TRBD1 (5 bases). The CDR3 has 17 amino acids. The germline V gene encodes CDR1 LNHNV and CDR2 YYDKDF (reference sequence). V dropped 2 bases and J dropped 0 bases, with 14 bases sitting between them. Here the CDR3 DNA reads TGTGCCACCAGCAGATCGCGCACAGGTCCCTCCTACAATGAGCAGTTCTTC. It yields the protein CATSRSRTGPSYNEQFF.

V usage is TRBV5-1 and J usage is TRBJ2-7; 9 nucleotides line up with TRBD2. Germline V gene data show CDR1 as SGHRS and CDR2 as YFSETQ. With 0 bases clipped from V and 7 bases from J, the junction kept 5 bases outside the gene matches. The CDR3 runs 14 residues. The CDR3 bases are TGCGCCAGCAGCTTGGCCGGTCTAGCGGGAGAGCAGTACTTC. Translating it yields CASSLAGLAGEQYF.

J is TRBJ2-7 and V is TRBV6-1, with TRBD1 as a possible D gene (5 bases). This CDR3 has 15 amino acids. With 3 bases removed from V and 1 base from J, the gap between germline ends came to 13 bases. CDR1 and CDR2 (germline): MNHNS, SASEGT. CDR3: CASSDQQGWSYEQYF. CDR3 nucleotides: TGTGCCAGCAGTGATCAGCAGGGTTGGTCCTACGAGCAGTACTTC.

This clonotype has ten or more counts. This chain links TRBV20-1 with TRBJ2-7; perhaps D is TRBD1 or TRBD2 (6 bases each). The CDR3 extends over 14 amino acids. Trimming stripped 0 bases from V and 6 bases from J, with 15 bases between. Germline assignment: CDR1 DFQATT and CDR2 SNEGSKA (reference sequence). CDR3 amino acids: CSARDETGAGEQYF. CDR3 bases: TGCAGTGCTAGAGATGAGACGGGGGCCGGCGAGCAGTACTTC.

This clonotype was picked up many times. The V and J genes are TRBV7-2 and TRBJ1-2; TRBD1 matches at 7 bases. V lost 5 bases, J lost 4 bases, and 4 bases stayed unmatched. The CDR3 is made up of 13 amino acids. Germline V CDR1 and CDR2: SGHTA, FQGNSA. CDR3 DNA: TGTGCCAGCAGCCCTTGGGACAGCTATGGCTACACCTTC. This encodes CASSPWDSYGYTF.

This clonotype was detected many times. The CDR3 spells CSATTGGSGNTIYF. In DNA form, the CDR3 reads TGCAGTGCCACTACAGGGGGCTCTGGAAACACCATATATTTT. The rearrangement joins TRBV20-1 to TRBJ1-3; 8 positions match TRBD1. The ends lost 6 bases at V and 0 bases at J; junction bases unmatched: 4. The CDR3 spans 14 residues. The germline CDR1 and CDR2 sequences are DFQATT and SNEGSKA (reference sequence).

The sample holds many counts of this clonotype. The J gene is TRBJ2-2, the V gene TRBV20-1, with 7 bases that match TRBD1. The J segment lost 1 base and the V segment lost 5 bases, leaving 10 bases of the junction unmatched. This CDR3 region has 16 residues. Germline-derived CDR1 and CDR2 are DFQATT and SNEGSKA (reference sequence). DNA of the CDR3: TGCAGTGCTCGGGACAGCGAGAACGGGAACACCGGGGAGCTGTTTTTT. Encoded protein: CSARDSENGNTGELFF.

This clonotype occurred many times. V is TRBV15 and J is TRBJ2-3, with D hard to call. This CDR3 is 14 amino acids long. The germline CDR1 and CDR2 sequences are LNHNV and YYDKDF (reference sequence). V lost 3 bases to trimming and J lost 1 base, with 8 bases between them. The CDR3 loop reads CATSRVRGTDTQYF. The CDR3 nucleotides are TGTGCCACCAGCAGGGTTAGAGGCACAGATACGCAGTATTTT.

The table lists this clonotype with many counts. The rearrangement links TRBV10-3 to TRBJ2-7, with D possibly being TRBD2 (6 bases). Germline V gene sequence: CDR1 ENHRY, CDR2 SYGVKD. V lost 7 bases, J lost 0 bases, and 13 bases lay in between. This CDR3 contains 14 residues. CDR3 coding DNA: TGTGCCATCATGGGGGACTCAAGCTCCTACGAGCAGTACTTC. It specifies CAIMGDSSSYEQYF.